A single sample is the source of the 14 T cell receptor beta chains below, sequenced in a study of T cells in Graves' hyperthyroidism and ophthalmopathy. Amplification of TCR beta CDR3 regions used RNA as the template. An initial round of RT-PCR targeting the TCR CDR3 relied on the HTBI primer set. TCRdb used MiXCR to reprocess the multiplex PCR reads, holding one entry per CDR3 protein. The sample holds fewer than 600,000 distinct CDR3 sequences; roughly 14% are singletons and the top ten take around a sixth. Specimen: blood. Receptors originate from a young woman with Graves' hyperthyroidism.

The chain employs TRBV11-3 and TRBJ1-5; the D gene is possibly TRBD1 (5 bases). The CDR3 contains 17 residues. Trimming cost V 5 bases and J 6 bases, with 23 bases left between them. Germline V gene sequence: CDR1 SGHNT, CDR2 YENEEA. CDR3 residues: CASSPRALAGGAQPQHF. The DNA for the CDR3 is TGTGCCAGCAGCCCAAGAGCACTAGCGGGAGGGGCTCAGCCCCAGCATTTT. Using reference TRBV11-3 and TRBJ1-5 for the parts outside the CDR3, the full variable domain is EAGVVQSPRYKIIEKKQPVAFWCNPISGHNTLYWYLQNLGQGPELLIRYENEEAVDDSQLPKDRFSAERLKGVDSTLKIQPAELGDSAVYLCASSPRALAGGAQPQHFGDGTRLSIL.

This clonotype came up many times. This CDR3 is CASSPNSGRAAETQYF. DNA of the CDR3: TGTGCCAGCTCACCAAACAGCGGGAGGGCCGCGGAGACCCAGTACTTC. The chain is built from TRBV18 and TRBJ2-5; 10 positions match TRBD2. The germline V gene has CDR1 KGHSH and CDR2 LQKENI. The CDR3 contains 16 residues. J lost 5 bases, V lost 2 bases, and 8 bases had no gene match.

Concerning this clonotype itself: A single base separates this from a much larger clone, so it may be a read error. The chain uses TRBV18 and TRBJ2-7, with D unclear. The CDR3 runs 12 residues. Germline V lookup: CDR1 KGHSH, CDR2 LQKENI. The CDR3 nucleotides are TGTGACAGCTCACCACCCACAGACGAGCAGTACTTC. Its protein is CDSSPPTDEQYF.

CDR3 residues: CASGLWTGGGQPQHF. CDR3 sequence (DNA): TGTGCTAGTGGTCTATGGACAGGGGGCGGGCAGCCCCAGCATTTT. The V call is TRBV12-5, the J call TRBJ1-5; 11 bases map to TRBD1. Germline CDR1 is LGHNT and CDR2 is FRNRAP. This CDR3 has 15 amino acids. The junction had 7 bases not matched to a gene; V was cut back by 5 bases and J by 7 bases. Looking up the rest from reference TRBV12-5 and TRBJ1-5 gives the full variable domain: DARVTQTPRHKVTEMGQEVTMRCQPILGHNTVFWYRQTMMQGLELLAYFRNRAPLDDSGMPKDRFSAEMPDATLATLKIQPSEPRDSAVYFCASGLWTGGGQPQHFGDGTRLSIL.

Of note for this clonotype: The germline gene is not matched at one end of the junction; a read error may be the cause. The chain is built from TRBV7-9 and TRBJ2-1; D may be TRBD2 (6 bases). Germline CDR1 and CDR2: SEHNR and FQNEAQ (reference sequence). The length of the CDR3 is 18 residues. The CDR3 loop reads CACSLMFVGGGAYNEQFF. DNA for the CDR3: TGTGCCTGCAGCTTAATGTTTGTCGGAGGAGGGGCCTACAATGAGCAGTTCTTC.

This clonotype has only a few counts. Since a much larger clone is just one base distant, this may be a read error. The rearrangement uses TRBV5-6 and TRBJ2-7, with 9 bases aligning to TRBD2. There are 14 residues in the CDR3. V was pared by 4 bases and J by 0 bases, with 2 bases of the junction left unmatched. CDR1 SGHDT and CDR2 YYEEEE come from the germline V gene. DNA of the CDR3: TGTGCCAGCAGCATTAGCGGGAGCTCCTACGAGCAGTACTTC. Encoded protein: CASSISGSSYEQYF.

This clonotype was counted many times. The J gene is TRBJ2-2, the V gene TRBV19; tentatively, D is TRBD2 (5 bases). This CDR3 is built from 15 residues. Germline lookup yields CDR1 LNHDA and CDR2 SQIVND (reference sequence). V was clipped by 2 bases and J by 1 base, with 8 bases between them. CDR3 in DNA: TGTGCCAGTAGTATACCTAGCAGGAACACCGGGGAGCTGTTTTTT. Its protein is CASSIPSRNTGELFF.

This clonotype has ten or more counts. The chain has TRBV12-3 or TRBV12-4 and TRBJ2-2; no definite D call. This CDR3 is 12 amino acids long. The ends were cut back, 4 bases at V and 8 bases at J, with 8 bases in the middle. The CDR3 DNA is TGTGCCAGCAGTTCAAGGCGGGGGGAGCTGTTTTTT. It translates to CASSSRRGELFF.

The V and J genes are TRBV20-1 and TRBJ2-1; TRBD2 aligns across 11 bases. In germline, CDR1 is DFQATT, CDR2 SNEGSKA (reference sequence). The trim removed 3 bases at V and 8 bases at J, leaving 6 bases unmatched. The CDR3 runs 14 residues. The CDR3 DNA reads TGCAGTGCTAGCGCTAGCGGGAGGTTGTATGAGCAGTTCTTC. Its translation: CSASASGRLYEQFF.

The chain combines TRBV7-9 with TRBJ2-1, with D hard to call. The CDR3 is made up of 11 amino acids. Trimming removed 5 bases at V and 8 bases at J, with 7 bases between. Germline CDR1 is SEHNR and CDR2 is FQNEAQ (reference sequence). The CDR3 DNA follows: TGTGCCAGCAGCCATAGAGATGAGCAGTTCTTC. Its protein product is CASSHRDEQFF.

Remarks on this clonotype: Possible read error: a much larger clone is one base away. CDR3 residues: CASSSRARINTKAFF. The CDR3 coding sequence is TGTGCCAGCAGTTCCCGGGCCCGAATCAACACTAAAGCTTTCTTT. The chain recombines TRBV6-5 with TRBJ1-1, with no clear D. This CDR3 comprises 15 residues. Germline-derived CDR1 and CDR2 are MNHEY and SVGAGI.

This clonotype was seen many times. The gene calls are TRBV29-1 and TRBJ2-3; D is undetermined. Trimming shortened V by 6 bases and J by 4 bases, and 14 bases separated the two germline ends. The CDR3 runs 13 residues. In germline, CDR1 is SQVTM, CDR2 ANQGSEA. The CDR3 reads CSVGSFPADTQYF. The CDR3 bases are TGCAGCGTCGGTTCTTTCCCCGCAGATACGCAGTATTTT.

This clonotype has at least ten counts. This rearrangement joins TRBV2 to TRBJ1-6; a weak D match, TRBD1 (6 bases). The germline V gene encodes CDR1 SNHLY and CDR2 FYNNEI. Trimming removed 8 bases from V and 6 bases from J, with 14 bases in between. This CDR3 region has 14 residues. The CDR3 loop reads CASVTGLINSPLHF. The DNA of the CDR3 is TGTGCCAGCGTCACAGGGCTTATTAATTCACCCCTCCACTTT.

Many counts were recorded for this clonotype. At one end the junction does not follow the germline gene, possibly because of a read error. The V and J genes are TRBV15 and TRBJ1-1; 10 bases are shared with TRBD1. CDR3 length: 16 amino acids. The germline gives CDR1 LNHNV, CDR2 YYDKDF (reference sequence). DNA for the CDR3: TGTGCCACCAGCAGAATCACCGGGACAGGGGACCCTGATGCTTTCTTT. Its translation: CATSRITGTGDPDAFF.